This T cell receptor beta chain was found in a study of cytomegalovirus exposure and HLA in healthy donors. Study overall: Counted in an early data release were about 85 million unique TCRs from HLA-typed donors. Caucasian-associated ancestry cluster membership applied to less than 85% of 398 genotyped donors.

General study results and limits: Beyond CMV serostatus, there was no information to go on about immune exposure. A later analysis linked a missense variant in DCLRE1C to the trimming of TCR beta V and J genes.

Vbeta (60) and Jbeta (13) primers were used in the PCR. Clones were sequenced by immunoSEQ multiplex PCR, and TCRdb holds only the in-frame ones, with some missing. The data show some 87,000 clones, with 60% to 80% seen just once and around 7.3% held by the top ten. V was trimmed by 3 bases and J by 6 bases, leaving 15 bases between them. CDR1 is GTSNPN and CDR2 is SVGIG in the germline V gene (reference sequence). The CDR3 covers 15 residues. Points on this clone: What it recognizes is unknown.

The chain is built from TRBV30 and TRBJ1-6; tentatively, D is TRBD1 (6 bases). This clonotype was obtained from a man in his fifties or sixties in good health and CMV-seropositive. Sequencing used PBMCs. The CDR3 sequence: CAWSYRTASNSPLHF. CDR3 sequence (DNA): TGTGCCTGGAGCTACCGGACAGCCTCTAATTCACCCCTCCACTTT.